The 32 T cell receptor beta chains below come from one sample, sequenced in a study of blood T cell repertoires in COVID-19. Method: immunoSEQ multiplex PCR; TCRdb's copy keeps in-frame clones and lacks some. The table shows about 480,000 clones, with around nine tenths occurring only once. The sample taken for sequencing was PBMCs or T cells enriched from blood (not recorded which). These receptors came from a woman aged 55-70 years who had recovered from COVID-19.

This clone was counted only a few times. This rearrangement joins TRBV24-1 to TRBJ2-1; TRBD1 matches 7 bases. The V gene end was trimmed by 5 bases and the J gene end by 9 bases; junction bases not matched to a gene: 9. The CDR3 has 14 residues. The V gene's germline CDR1 is KGHDR and CDR2 SFDVKD. This CDR3 is CATSGTGNPLEQFF. DNA of the CDR3: TGTGCCACCAGTGGGACAGGTAATCCCCTTGAGCAGTTCTTC.

J is TRBJ2-5 and V is TRBV6-5, with D possibly being TRBD2 (7 bases). CDR1 is MNHEY and CDR2 is SVGAGI in the germline V gene. The CDR3 is 13 residues long. Trimming took 8 bases from V and 5 from J, leaving 15 bases between them. The DNA of the CDR3 is TGTGCCAGCGGGGAGGGGGGACGGGAGACCCAGTACTTC. The encoded protein is CASGEGGRETQYF.

The chain combines TRBV19 with TRBJ2-2; D perhaps matches TRBD1 (6 bases). CDR3 length equals 15 residues. V was cut by 6 bases and J by 0 bases, with 11 bases left in between. Germline loops: CDR1 LNHDA, CDR2 SQIVND (reference sequence). The CDR3 protein is CASRTGFTNTGELFF. CDR3 bases: TGTGCCAGTAGAACAGGGTTTACGAACACCGGGGAGCTGTTTTTT.

The J gene is TRBJ2-7, the V gene TRBV5-5; 9 bases match TRBD1. The CDR3 sequence is 14 residues long. Germline V gene sequence: CDR1 SGHKS, CDR2 YYEKEE (reference sequence). V lost 5 bases to trimming and J lost 5 bases; unmatched junction nucleotides: 8. CDR3 loop: CASSRDRVVDEQYF. The CDR3 coding sequence is TGTGCCAGCAGTCGGGACAGGGTGGTCGACGAGCAGTACTTC.

The chain carries TRBV6-5 and TRBJ2-7; no firm D call. V was clipped by 4 bases and J by 3 bases, with 4 bases between them. Germline values: CDR1 MNHEY, CDR2 SVGAGI. The CDR3 loop spans 11 amino acids. CDR3 nucleotides: TGTGCCAGCAGTTTCTACTACGAGCAGTACGTC. Amino acids: CASSFYYEQYV.

This clone came up a few times. V is TRBV18 and J is TRBJ1-5, with D uncertain. The CDR3 is 17 residues long. The V gene's germline CDR1 is KGHSH and CDR2 LQKENI. Trimming removed 1 base from V and 4 bases from J, with 17 bases in between. CDR3 nucleotides: TGTGCCAGCTCACCACAGTATCTCCCTGGCAGTAATCAGCCCCAGCATTTT. Protein: CASSPQYLPGSNQPQHF.

This rearrangement joins TRBV2 to TRBJ2-2; D remains unclear. This CDR3 comprises 16 residues. Deletions cut 4 bases from V and 0 bases from J, with 12 bases between. Germline V gene lookup returns CDR1 SNHLY and CDR2 FYNNEI. CDR3 nucleotide sequence: TGTGCCAGCAGTGCTCAGAGGTTTGCGAACACCGGGGAGCTGTTTTTT. Translation: CASSAQRFANTGELFF.

This clone was recorded a few times. The chain joins TRBV10-2 to TRBJ2-7, with 9 bases aligning to TRBD1. The V gene end was trimmed by 8 bases and the J gene end by 3 bases; junction bases not matched to a gene: 5. The CDR3 has 13 amino acids. Looked up from germline, CDR1 is WSHSY and CDR2 is SAAADI. CDR3 sequence reads: CASRRDRDYEQYF. As DNA, the CDR3 is TGCGCCAGCCGGAGGGACAGGGACTACGAGCAGTACTTC.

This chain connects TRBV7-9 to TRBJ1-4; no definite D call. Trimming took off 5 bases at V and 5 bases at J, with 9 bases between the two ends. This CDR3 region has 13 residues. Germline V CDR1 and CDR2: SEHNR, FQNEAQ (reference sequence). In DNA form, the CDR3 reads TGTGCCAGCAGCAAGGGAGGGAATGAAAAACTGTTTTTT. As protein: CASSKGGNEKLFF.

The chain links TRBV12-5 to TRBJ1-2; 9 nucleotides align to TRBD1. Germline V lookup: CDR1 LGHNT, CDR2 FRNRAP. The CDR3 extends over 14 amino acids. V shed 1 base and J 8 bases; nucleotides not matched to a gene: 5. Written as DNA, the CDR3 is TGTGCTAGTGGTTTGGGCGGGACAGGGCAAGGCTACACCTTC. Its translation is CASGLGGTGQGYTF.

The chain couples TRBV4-1 to TRBJ2-1; possibly TRBD1 for D (6 bases). Trimming pared 0 bases from V and 7 bases from J, leaving 16 bases between. CDR1 and CDR2 (germline): MGHRA, YSYEKL. This CDR3 has 16 amino acids. CDR3: CASSQEGTGIGNEQFF. The CDR3 bases are TGCGCCAGCAGCCAAGAAGGAACAGGGATAGGGAATGAGCAGTTCTTC.

The chain carries TRBV6-5 and TRBJ2-7; 8 nucleotides align to TRBD1. Germline V gene sequence: CDR1 MNHEY, CDR2 SVGAGI. The length of the CDR3 is 14 residues. V lost 5 bases to trimming and J lost 1 base; unmatched junction nucleotides: 4. CDR3 bases: TGTGCCAGCAGTATCGGACAGGGATCCTACGAGCAGTACGTC. It specifies CASSIGQGSYEQYV.

The chain carries TRBV4-1 and TRBJ1-5, with a weak D call TRBD1 (5 bases). V lost 0 bases, J lost 2 bases, and 8 bases lay in between. The CDR3 is 15 amino acids. The germline V gene encodes CDR1 MGHRA and CDR2 YSYEKL. The CDR3 sequence is CASSQDAGRNQPQHF. In DNA form, the CDR3 reads TGCGCCAGCAGCCAAGATGCAGGGCGCAATCAGCCCCAGCATTTT.

The rearrangement joins TRBV2 to TRBJ2-1; 9 bases are a match to TRBD1. J gave up 7 bases and V 1 base, and 5 bases lay outside the gene matches. CDR3 size: 15 residues. Germline-derived CDR1 and CDR2 are SNHLY and FYNNEI. The DNA for the CDR3 is TGTGCCAGCAGTGAAGGGACAGGGGCCGGGAATGAGCAGTTCTTC. Protein sequence: CASSEGTGAGNEQFF.

J is TRBJ2-1 and V is TRBV27, with 9 positions matching TRBD2. With 2 bases clipped from V and 5 bases from J, the junction kept 4 bases outside the gene matches. Germline CDR1 is MNHEY and CDR2 is SMNVEV (reference sequence). The CDR3 loop spans 15 amino acids. The chain's CDR3 is CASSLILAGNNEQFF. In DNA, the CDR3 is TGTGCCAGCAGTTTAATACTAGCGGGTAACAATGAGCAGTTCTTC.

This chain connects TRBV7-2 to TRBJ1-1; 9 nucleotides line up with TRBD1. The V gene end was trimmed by 5 bases and the J gene end by 1 base; junction bases not matched to a gene: 8. The CDR3 totals 16 residues. Per germline, CDR1 SGHTA and CDR2 FQGNSA. The CDR3 coding sequence is TGTGCCAGCAGCCATATTGGGACAGGGAGGAACACTGAAGCTTTCTTT. This codes for CASSHIGTGRNTEAFF.

The chain uses TRBV27 and TRBJ2-6; possibly TRBD2 for D (5 bases). The V gene's germline CDR1 is MNHEY and CDR2 SMNVEV (reference sequence). This CDR3 is built from 15 residues. Trimming shortened V by 5 bases and J by 6 bases, and 14 bases separated the two germline ends. The CDR3 loop is CASSPLGGQANVLTF. In nucleotides, the CDR3 is TGTGCCAGCAGTCCCCTCGGAGGTCAGGCCAACGTCCTGACTTTC.

The rearrangement joins TRBV6-2 or TRBV6-3 to TRBJ2-7, with 8 positions matching TRBD2. The length of the CDR3 is 14 residues. Germline CDR1 and CDR2: MNHEY and SVGEGT. Trimming removed 2 bases from V and 4 bases from J; junction bases left unmatched: 4. CDR3 region: CASSYRGGVYEQYV. As DNA, the CDR3 is TGTGCCAGCAGTTACCGGGGGGGCGTGTACGAGCAGTACGTC.

V is TRBV21-1 and J is TRBJ2-2; the table's TRBD1 call for D was not verified on the DNA. TRBV21-1 is classified as a pseudogene. The CDR3 is 16 amino acids. Here the CDR3 reads CASSKALTTNTGELFF. CDR3 nucleotides: TGTGCCAGCAGCAAAGCGCTTACAACCAACACCGGGGAGCTGTTTTTT.

V is TRBV24-1 and J is TRBJ2-1; D may be TRBD2 (5 bases). This CDR3 has 17 residues. The V end lost 2 bases, the J end lost 0 bases, and 13 bases lay between the germline ends. Germline V gives CDR1 KGHDR, CDR2 SFDVKD. DNA of the CDR3: TGTGCCACCAGTGATTCTGAGGGCTTCAGCTCCTACAATGAGCAGTTCTTC. Protein sequence: CATSDSEGFSSYNEQFF.

Points on this clone: In the same sample, other DNA sequences code for this CDR3. The rearrangement joins TRBV2 to TRBJ2-3; 9 positions agree with TRBD1. This CDR3 spans 12 amino acids. J gave up 5 bases and V 6 bases, and 0 bases lay outside the gene matches. Looked up from germline, CDR1 is SNHLY and CDR2 is FYNNEI. For the CDR3, the DNA is TGTGCCAGCAGGGACAGGGGAGATACGCAGTATTTT. It encodes CASRDRGDTQYF.

This clone occurred once. Other DNA sequences in this specimen translate into the identical CDR3. This chain uses TRBV5-1 with TRBJ2-1; TRBD2 agrees at 11 bases. Germline assignment: CDR1 SGHRS and CDR2 YFSETQ. CDR3 length: 15 residues. With V trimmed by 5 bases and J by 2 bases, 3 bases remained unmatched. As DNA, the CDR3 is TGCGCCAGCAGGTCTAGCGGGGGGCCCTACAATGAGCAGTTCTTC. It is translated as CASRSSGGPYNEQFF.

V is TRBV29-1 and J is TRBJ2-3, with 13 bases lining up with TRBD2. Per germline, CDR1 SQVTM and CDR2 ANQGSEA. The CDR3 is 16 residues long. The V segment lost 1 base and the J segment 4 bases; nucleotides outside the gene matches: 5. The CDR3 reads CSVEGGGLAGPDTQYF. In DNA form, the CDR3 reads TGCAGCGTTGAAGGGGGGGGACTAGCGGGGCCAGATACGCAGTATTTT.

This clone has just one count. The chain couples TRBV3-1 (or the pseudogene TRBV3-2) to TRBJ1-2, with TRBD1 identical over 10 bases. The CDR3 spans 14 residues. Germline V CDR1 and CDR2: LGHDT, YNNKEL (reference sequence). The V gene end was trimmed by 4 bases and the J gene end by 8 bases; junction bases not matched to a gene: 7. The CDR3 protein is CASSPRDRGGGYTF. The CDR3 region has the DNA TGTGCCAGCAGCCCCCGGGACAGGGGAGGCGGCTACACCTTC.

This clone was picked up one time. The chain uses TRBV5-1 and TRBJ2-3; 9 bases fit TRBD1. Trimming at V came to 3 bases and at J to 2 bases, leaving 1 base not matched to a gene. CDR1 is SGHRS and CDR2 is YFSETQ in the germline V gene. This CDR3 has 14 residues. CDR3 residues: CASSWDRVTDTQYF. CDR3 bases: TGCGCCAGCAGCTGGGACAGGGTCACAGATACGCAGTATTTT.

This clone appeared once. The rearrangement uses TRBV5-1 and TRBJ2-3; maybe TRBD1 (6 bases). The CDR3 has 16 amino acids. Trimming stripped 2 bases from V and 2 bases from J, with 15 bases between. CDR1 is SGHRS, CDR2 YFSETQ, per germline. The CDR3 nucleotides are TGCGCCAGCAGCTTACCAACAGGGCTTATCACAGATACGCAGTATTTT. The encoded protein is CASSLPTGLITDTQYF.

The chain couples TRBV15 to TRBJ2-7; a weak D match, TRBD1 (6 bases). The germline V gene encodes CDR1 LNHNV and CDR2 YYDKDF (reference sequence). The CDR3 covers 14 residues. With 6 bases removed from V and 6 bases from J, the gap between germline ends came to 18 bases. CDR3 sequence (DNA): TGTGCCACCAGACCACAGGGTCCGGCGGGCGAGCAGTACTTC. Its protein is CATRPQGPAGEQYF.

The V and J genes are TRBV7-2 and TRBJ2-3; maybe TRBD1 (7 bases). Germline V CDR1 and CDR2: SGHTA, FQGNSA. V shed 11 bases and J shed 0 bases, with 15 bases lying between them. CDR3 length: 14 amino acids. DNA of the CDR3: TGTGCCGTCCAGGGGGGATCTAGCACAGATACGCAGTATTTT. Its translation is CAVQGGSSTDTQYF.

The chain employs TRBV3-1 (or the pseudogene TRBV3-2) and TRBJ1-1, with D perhaps matching TRBD1 (6 bases). The CDR3 contains 14 residues. Germline V gene data show CDR1 as LGHDT and CDR2 as YNNKEL (reference sequence). Between the trimmed V and J ends, which lost 3 bases and 4 bases, there was a span of 12 bases. CDR3 DNA: TGTGCCAGCAGCCACCTGACAGGCCCCACTGAAGCTTTCTTT. It encodes CASSHLTGPTEAFF.

The V call is TRBV5-1, the J call TRBJ1-6; 9 bases fit TRBD1. The V and J ends lost 4 bases and 10 bases, in that order; junction bases with no gene match: 6. Germline V gene lookup returns CDR1 SGHRS and CDR2 YFSETQ. CDR3 length equals 14 residues. The CDR3 sequence is CASSEGQGLSPLHF. In nucleotides, the CDR3 is TGCGCCAGCAGCGAGGGACAGGGTTTGTCACCCCTCCACTTT. Filled out from reference TRBV5-1 and TRBJ1-6, the complete variable domain reads KAGVTQTPRYLIKTRGQQVTLSCSPISGHRSVSWYQQTPGQGLQFLFEYFSETQRNKGNFPGRFSGRQFSNSRSEMNVSTLELGDSALYLCASSEGQGLSPLHFGNGTRLTVT.

The CDR3 spells CASSDGSGGLYYNEQFF. Here the CDR3 DNA reads TGTGCCAGCAGTGATGGTAGCGGGGGGCTGTACTACAATGAGCAGTTCTTC. The chain links TRBV2 to TRBJ2-1, with 10 positions matching TRBD2. The CDR3 is 17 residues long. The J segment lost 3 bases and the V segment lost 3 bases, leaving 8 bases of the junction unmatched. The germline gives CDR1 SNHLY, CDR2 FYNNEI.

The table lists this clone with a count of one. The rearrangement joins TRBV5-1 to TRBJ2-7; D perhaps matches TRBD2 (6 bases). The ends were cut back, 0 bases at V and 0 bases at J, with 10 bases in the middle. The CDR3 is made up of 15 amino acids. CDR1 is SGHRS and CDR2 is YFSETQ in the germline V gene. CDR3 coding DNA: TGCGCCAGCAGCTTGGCCGTCGGGAGCTCCTACGAGCAGTACGTC. It encodes CASSLAVGSSYEQYV.